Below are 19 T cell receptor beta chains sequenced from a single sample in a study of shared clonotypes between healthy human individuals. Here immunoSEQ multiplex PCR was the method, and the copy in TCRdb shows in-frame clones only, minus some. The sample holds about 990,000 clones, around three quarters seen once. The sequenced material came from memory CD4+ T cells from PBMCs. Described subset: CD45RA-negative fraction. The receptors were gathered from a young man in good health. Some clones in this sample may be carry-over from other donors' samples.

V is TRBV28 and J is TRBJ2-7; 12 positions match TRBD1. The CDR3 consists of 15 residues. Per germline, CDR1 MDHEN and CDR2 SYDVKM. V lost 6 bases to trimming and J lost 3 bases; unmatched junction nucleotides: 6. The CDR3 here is CASSPGTGGFYEQYF. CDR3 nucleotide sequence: TGTGCCAGCAGCCCAGGGACAGGGGGCTTCTACGAGCAGTACTTC. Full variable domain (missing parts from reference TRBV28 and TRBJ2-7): DVKVTQSSRYLVKRTGEKVFLECVQDMDHENMFWYRQDPGLGLRLIYFSYDVKMKEKGDIPEGYSVSREKKERFSLILESASTNQTSMYLCASSPGTGGFYEQYFGPGTRLTVT.

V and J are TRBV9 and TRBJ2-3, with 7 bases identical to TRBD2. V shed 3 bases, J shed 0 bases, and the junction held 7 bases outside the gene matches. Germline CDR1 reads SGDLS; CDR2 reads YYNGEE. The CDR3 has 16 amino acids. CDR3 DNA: TGTGCCAGCAGCGCCCACTCGCGGGAGAGCACAGATACGCAGTATTTT. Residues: CASSAHSRESTDTQYF.

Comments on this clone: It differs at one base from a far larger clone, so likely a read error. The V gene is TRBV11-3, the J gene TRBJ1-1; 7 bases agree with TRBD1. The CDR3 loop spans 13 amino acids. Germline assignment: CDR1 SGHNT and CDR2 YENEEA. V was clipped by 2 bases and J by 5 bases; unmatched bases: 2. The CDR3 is CASSLQGGTEAFF. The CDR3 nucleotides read TGTGCCAGCAGCTTACAGGGGGGGACTGAAGCTTTCTTT.

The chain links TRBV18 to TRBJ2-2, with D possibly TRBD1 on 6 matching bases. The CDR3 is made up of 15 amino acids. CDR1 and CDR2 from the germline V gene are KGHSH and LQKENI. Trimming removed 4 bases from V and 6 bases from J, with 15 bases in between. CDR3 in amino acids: CASSLLQGTAGELFF. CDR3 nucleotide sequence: TGTGCCAGCTCACTGTTACAGGGTACGGCCGGGGAGCTGTTTTTT. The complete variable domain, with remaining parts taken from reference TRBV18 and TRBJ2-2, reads NAGVMQNPRHLVRRRGQEARLRCSPMKGHSHVYWYRQLPEEGLKFMVYLQKENIIDESGMPKERFSAEFPKEGPSILRIQQVVRGDSAAYFCASSLLQGTAGELFFGEGSRLTVL.

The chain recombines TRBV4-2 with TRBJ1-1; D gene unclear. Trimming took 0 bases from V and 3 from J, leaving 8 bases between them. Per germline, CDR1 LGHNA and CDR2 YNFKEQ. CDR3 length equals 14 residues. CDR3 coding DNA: TGTGCCAGCAGCCAAGATCGGAGGTACACTGAAGCTTTCTTT. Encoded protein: CASSQDRRYTEAFF.

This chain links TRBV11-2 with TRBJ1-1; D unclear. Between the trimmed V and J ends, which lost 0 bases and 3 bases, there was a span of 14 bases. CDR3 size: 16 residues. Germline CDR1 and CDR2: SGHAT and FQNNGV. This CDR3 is CASSLERLPRYTEAFF. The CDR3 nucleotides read TGTGCCAGCAGCTTAGAGCGGCTGCCCCGCTACACTGAAGCTTTCTTT.

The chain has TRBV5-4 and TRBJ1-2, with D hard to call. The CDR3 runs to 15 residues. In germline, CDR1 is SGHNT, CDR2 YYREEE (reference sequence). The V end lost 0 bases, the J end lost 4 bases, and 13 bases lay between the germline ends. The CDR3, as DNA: TGTGCCAGCAGCTTGGGTGACACCGGTTCCTATGGCTACACCTTC. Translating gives CASSLGDTGSYGYTF.

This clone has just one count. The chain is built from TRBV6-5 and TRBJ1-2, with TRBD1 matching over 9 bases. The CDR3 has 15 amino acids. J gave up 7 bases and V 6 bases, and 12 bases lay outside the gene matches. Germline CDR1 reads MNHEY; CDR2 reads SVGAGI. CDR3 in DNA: TGTGCCAGCAGCTACATTACAGGGGGCGCGAGTGGCTACACCTTC. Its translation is CASSYITGGASGYTF.

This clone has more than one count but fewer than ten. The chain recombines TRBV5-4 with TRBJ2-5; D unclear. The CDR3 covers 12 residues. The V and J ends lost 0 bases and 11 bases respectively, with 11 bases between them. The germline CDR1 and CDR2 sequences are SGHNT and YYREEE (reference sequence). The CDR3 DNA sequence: TGTGCCAGCAGCTTGGACAGATTAGAGCAGTACTTC. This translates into CASSLDRLEQYF.

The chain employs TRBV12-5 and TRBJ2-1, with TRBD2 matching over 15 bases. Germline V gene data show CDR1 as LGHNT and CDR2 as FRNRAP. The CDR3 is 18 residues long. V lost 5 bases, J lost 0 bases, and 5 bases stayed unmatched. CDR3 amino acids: CASGKGTSGGSSYNEQFF. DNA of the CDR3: TGTGCTAGTGGTAAAGGGACTAGCGGGGGGAGCTCCTACAATGAGCAGTTCTTC. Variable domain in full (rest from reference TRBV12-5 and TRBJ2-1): DARVTQTPRHKVTEMGQEVTMRCQPILGHNTVFWYRQTMMQGLELLAYFRNRAPLDDSGMPKDRFSAEMPDATLATLKIQPSEPRDSAVYFCASGKGTSGGSSYNEQFFGPGTRLTVL.

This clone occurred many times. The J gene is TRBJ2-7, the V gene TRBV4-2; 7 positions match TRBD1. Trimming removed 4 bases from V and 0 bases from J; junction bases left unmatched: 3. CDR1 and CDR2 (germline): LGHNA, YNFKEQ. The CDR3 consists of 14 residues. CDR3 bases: TGTGCCAGCAGCCGAGGGGACAGCTCCTACGAGCAGTACTTC. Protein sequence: CASSRGDSSYEQYF.

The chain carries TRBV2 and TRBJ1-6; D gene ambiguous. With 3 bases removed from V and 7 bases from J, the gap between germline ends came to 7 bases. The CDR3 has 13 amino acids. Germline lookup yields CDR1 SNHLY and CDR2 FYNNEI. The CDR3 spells CASSERGNSPLHF. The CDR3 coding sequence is TGTGCCAGCAGTGAGCGGGGAAATTCACCCCTCCACTTT. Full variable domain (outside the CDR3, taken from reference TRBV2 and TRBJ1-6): EPEVTQTPSHQVTQMGQEVILRCVPISNHLYFYWYRQILGQKVEFLVSFYNNEISEKSEIFDDQFSVERPDGSNFTLKIRSTKLEDSAMYFCASSERGNSPLHFGNGTRLTVT.

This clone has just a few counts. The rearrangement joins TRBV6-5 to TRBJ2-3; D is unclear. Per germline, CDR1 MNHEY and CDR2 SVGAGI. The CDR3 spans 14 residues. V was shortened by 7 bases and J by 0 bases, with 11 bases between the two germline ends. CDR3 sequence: CASTSAASTDTQYF. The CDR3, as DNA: TGTGCCAGCACTTCCGCGGCAAGCACAGATACGCAGTATTTT.

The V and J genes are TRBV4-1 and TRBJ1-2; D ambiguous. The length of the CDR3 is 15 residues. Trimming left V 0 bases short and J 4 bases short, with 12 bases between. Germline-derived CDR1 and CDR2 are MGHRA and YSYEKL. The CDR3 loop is CASSQDARSGYGYTF. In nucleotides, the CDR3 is TGCGCCAGCAGCCAAGATGCGAGATCGGGCTATGGCTACACCTTC.

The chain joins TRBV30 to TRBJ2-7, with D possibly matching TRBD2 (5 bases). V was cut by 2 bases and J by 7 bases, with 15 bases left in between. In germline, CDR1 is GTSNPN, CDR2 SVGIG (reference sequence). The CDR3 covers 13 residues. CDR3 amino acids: CAWSPAGDREQYF. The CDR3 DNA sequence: TGTGCCTGGAGTCCGGCGGGTGACCGGGAGCAGTACTTC.

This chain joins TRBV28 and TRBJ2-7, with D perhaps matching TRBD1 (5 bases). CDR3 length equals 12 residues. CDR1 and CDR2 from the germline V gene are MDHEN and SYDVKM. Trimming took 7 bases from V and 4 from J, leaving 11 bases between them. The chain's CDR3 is CASNLQGYEQYF. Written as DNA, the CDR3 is TGTGCCAGCAACCTGCAGGGATACGAGCAGTACTTC. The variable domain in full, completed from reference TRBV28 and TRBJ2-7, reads DVKVTQSSRYLVKRTGEKVFLECVQDMDHENMFWYRQDPGLGLRLIYFSYDVKMKEKGDIPEGYSVSREKKERFSLILESASTNQTSMYLCASNLQGYEQYFGPGTRLTVT.

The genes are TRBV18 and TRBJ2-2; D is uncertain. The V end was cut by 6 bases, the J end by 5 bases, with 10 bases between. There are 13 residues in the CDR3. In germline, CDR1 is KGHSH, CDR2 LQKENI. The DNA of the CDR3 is TGTGCCAGCTCTTGGACGGAGACCGGGGAGCTGTTTTTT. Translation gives CASSWTETGELFF.

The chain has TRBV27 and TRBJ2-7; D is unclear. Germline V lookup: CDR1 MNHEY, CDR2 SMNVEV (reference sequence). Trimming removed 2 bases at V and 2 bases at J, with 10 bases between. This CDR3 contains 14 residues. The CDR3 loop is CASSLRSVPYEQYF. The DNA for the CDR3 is TGTGCCAGCAGTTTAAGATCTGTTCCCTACGAGCAGTACTTC.

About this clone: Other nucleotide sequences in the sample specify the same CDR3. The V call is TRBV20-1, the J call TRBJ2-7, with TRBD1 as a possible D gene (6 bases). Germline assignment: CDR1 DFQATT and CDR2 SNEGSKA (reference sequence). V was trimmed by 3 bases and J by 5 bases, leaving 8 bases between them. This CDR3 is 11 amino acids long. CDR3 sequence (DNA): TGCAGTGCTAGGGGGGCCCACGAGCAGTACTTC. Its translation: CSARGAHEQYF.